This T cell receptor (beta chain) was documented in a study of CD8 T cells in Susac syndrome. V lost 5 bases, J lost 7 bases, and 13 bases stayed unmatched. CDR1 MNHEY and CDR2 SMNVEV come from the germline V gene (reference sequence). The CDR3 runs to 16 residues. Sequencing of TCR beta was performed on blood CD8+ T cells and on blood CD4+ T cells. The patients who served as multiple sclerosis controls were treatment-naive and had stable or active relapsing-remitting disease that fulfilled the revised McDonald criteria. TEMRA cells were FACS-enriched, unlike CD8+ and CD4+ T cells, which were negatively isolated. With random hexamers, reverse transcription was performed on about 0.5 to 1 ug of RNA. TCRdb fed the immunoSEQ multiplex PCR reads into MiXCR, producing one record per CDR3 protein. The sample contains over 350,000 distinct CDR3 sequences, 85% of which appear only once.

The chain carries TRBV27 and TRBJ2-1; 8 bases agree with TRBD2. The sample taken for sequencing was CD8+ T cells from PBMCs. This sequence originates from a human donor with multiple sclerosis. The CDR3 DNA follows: TGTGCCAGCAGTCAGCTAGCGGGTAATACGTTGAATGAGCAGTTCTTC. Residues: CASSQLAGNTLNEQFF.